This TCR beta chain comes out of a study of cytomegalovirus exposure and HLA in healthy donors. Broader study findings: Per a prior analysis, the majority of TCR beta V segments were productive roughly 90% or roughly 30% of the time. With later analysis, a missense DCLRE1C variant became linked to TCR beta V- and J-gene trimming.

PCR was performed using 60 Vbeta and 13 Jbeta primers. Clones were sequenced by immunoSEQ multiplex PCR, and TCRdb holds only the in-frame ones, with some missing. This repertoire shows some 250,000 clones, roughly 87% found once; its top ten account for 4.5% to 6%. In its sample, this clone was seen once. What it recognizes is unknown. This CDR3 is built from 15 residues. The V gene's germline CDR1 is SGHRS and CDR2 YFSETQ. V lost 4 bases to trimming and J lost 0 bases, with 8 bases between them. Each donor was healthy, and each was a bone marrow donor. Material for sequencing was PBMCs. This chain connects TRBV5-1 to TRBJ2-6; possible D gene TRBD2, 5 bases. This TCR came from a woman between 40 and 50 years old in good health and CMV-seropositive. This CDR3 reads CASSRGYSGANVLTF. The DNA of the CDR3 is TGCGCCAGCAGCCGAGGGTACTCTGGGGCCAACGTCCTGACTTTC.